This T cell receptor beta chain originates from a study of blood T cell repertoires in COVID-19. The CDR3 totals 14 residues. The germline V gene encodes CDR1 SEHNR and CDR2 FQNEAQ (reference sequence). Trimming at V came to 4 bases and at J to 6 bases, leaving 8 bases not matched to a gene. Participant ages covered about 18 to 89 years across 24 US areas. Method: immunoSEQ multiplex PCR; TCRdb's copy keeps in-frame clones and lacks some. The sample has roughly 260,000 clones, roughly 80% seen once. Sequences were obtained from PBMCs or T cells enriched from blood (not recorded which). The receptor was derived from a woman aged 40 to 50 who had been exposed to COVID-19. The gene calls are TRBV7-9 and TRBJ2-7; 8 bases align to TRBD2. The CDR3 region has the DNA TGTGCCAGCAGCTCCCGGGGGGGCCCTAGCGAGCAGTACTTC. The encoded protein is CASSSRGGPSEQYF.